One and the same sample provided the 22 T cell receptor beta chains below, sequenced in a study of blood T cell repertoires in COVID-19. Here immunoSEQ multiplex PCR was the method, and the copy in TCRdb shows in-frame clones only, minus some. The sample records about 15,000 clones, about 80% being singletons. The specimen was peripheral blood. Source of these receptors: a human donor in a cohort sampled during active COVID-19.

The J gene is TRBJ1-1, the V gene TRBV5-6, with D uncertain. The ends were cut back, 4 bases at V and 0 bases at J, with 16 bases in the middle. Looked up from germline, CDR1 is SGHDT and CDR2 is YYEEEE. CDR3 length: 16 amino acids. The CDR3 nucleotides read TGTGCCAGCAGCCACGGGAGGGTGGGATTGAACACTGAAGCTTTCTTT. Translating it yields CASSHGRVGLNTEAFF.

The chain employs TRBV9 and TRBJ2-5, with 7 bases lining up with TRBD1. Germline V gene lookup returns CDR1 SGDLS and CDR2 YYNGEE. V shed 2 bases, J shed 3 bases, and the junction held 7 bases outside the gene matches. This CDR3 is 15 amino acids long. In nucleotides, the CDR3 is TGTGCCAGCAGCGTGAGGGGGCAGCGAAAAGAGACCCAGTACTTC. Amino acids: CASSVRGQRKETQYF. Looking up the rest from reference TRBV9 and TRBJ2-5 gives the full variable domain: DSGVTQTPKHLITATGQRVTLRCSPRSGDLSVYWYQQSLDQGLQFLIQYYNGEERAKGNILERFSAQQFPDLHSELNLSSLELGDSALYFCASSVRGQRKETQYFGPGTRLLVL.

This clone has a handful of counts. This sequence joins TRBV28 and TRBJ2-1; 8 positions agree with TRBD2. Looked up from germline, CDR1 is MDHEN and CDR2 is SYDVKM. The CDR3 contains 15 residues. Trimming took 3 bases from V and 6 from J; bases not matched to a gene: 7. The CDR3 loop is CASSFAGGASNEQFF. The CDR3 DNA sequence: TGTGCCAGCAGTTTCGCCGGGGGGGCTAGCAATGAGCAGTTCTTC.

The J gene is TRBJ2-7, the V gene TRBV25-1; 13 nucleotides match TRBD2. Germline V gives CDR1 MGHDK, CDR2 SYGVNS. Losses at the gene ends were 4 bases for V and 6 bases for J; bases not matched to a gene: 6. The CDR3 runs to 15 residues. In DNA, the CDR3 is TGTGCCAGCAGTGGGACTAGCGGGAGAGGGGGCGAGCAGTACTTC. This gives the protein CASSGTSGRGGEQYF.

The chain uses TRBV10-3 and TRBJ2-1; 13 nucleotides agree with TRBD2. The J segment lost 5 bases and the V segment lost 7 bases, leaving 5 bases of the junction unmatched. Germline loops: CDR1 ENHRY, CDR2 SYGVKD. The CDR3 runs to 15 residues. In nucleotides, the CDR3 is TGTGCCATCAAAACAGGACTAGCGGGAGACAATGAGCAGTTCTTC. Translating gives CAIKTGLAGDNEQFF.

The chain has TRBV5-1 and TRBJ2-7, with 11 bases lining up with TRBD1. Looked up from germline, CDR1 is SGHRS and CDR2 is YFSETQ. The CDR3 length is 15 residues. V dropped 0 bases and J dropped 6; count of bases not matched to a gene: 5. The CDR3, as DNA: TGCGCCAGCAGCTTGGTTTCCGGGACAGGGGGCGAGCAGTACTTC. Encoded protein: CASSLVSGTGGEQYF.

The V gene is TRBV5-1, the J gene TRBJ2-5, with TRBD1 as a possible D gene (5 bases). The length of the CDR3 is 13 residues. Germline loops: CDR1 SGHRS, CDR2 YFSETQ. The V end lost 4 bases, the J end lost 3 bases, and 10 bases lay between the germline ends. The CDR3 sequence is CASSRDREETQYF. CDR3 nucleotide sequence: TGCGCCAGCAGCCGTGACAGAGAAGAGACCCAGTACTTC.

The rearrangement uses TRBV24-1 and TRBJ1-4, with TRBD1 matching over 7 bases. CDR3 size: 15 residues. CDR1 KGHDR and CDR2 SFDVKD come from the germline V gene. V was clipped by 2 bases and J by 7 bases; unmatched bases: 6. CDR3 bases: TGTGCCACCAGTGATTCTAGGGGGCTGGGTGAAAAACTGTTTTTT. It yields the protein CATSDSRGLGEKLFF.

This chain uses TRBV2 with TRBJ2-2; 9 bases are a match to TRBD1. CDR1 and CDR2 (germline): SNHLY, FYNNEI. The length of the CDR3 is 16 residues. V lost 6 bases to trimming and J lost 4 bases; unmatched junction nucleotides: 9. The DNA of the CDR3 is TGTGCCAGCAGCGTAGACGGGACAGGGATCACCGGGGAGCTGTTTTTT. Protein: CASSVDGTGITGELFF.

The V call is TRBV7-8, the J call TRBJ2-7; no clear D. The CDR3 has 17 amino acids. Germline assignment: CDR1 SGHVS and CDR2 FQNEAQ. The V end was cut by 5 bases, the J end by 2 bases, with 22 bases between. The CDR3 DNA is TGTGCCAGCAGCCCCCCCACGGGTGAGGATAGAACCTACGAGCAGTACTTC. It yields the protein CASSPPTGEDRTYEQYF.

This chain joins TRBV14 and TRBJ1-1; 8 nucleotides align to TRBD1. V lost 9 bases, J lost 4 bases, and 7 bases stayed unmatched. The CDR3 contains 13 residues. In germline, CDR1 is SGHDN, CDR2 FVKESK. CDR3 residues: CASDRGLGTEAFF. The DNA for the CDR3 is TGTGCCAGTGACAGGGGTCTGGGCACTGAAGCTTTCTTT. Full variable domain (missing parts from reference TRBV14 and TRBJ1-1): EAGVTQFPSHSVIEKGQTVTLRCDPISGHDNLYWYRRVMGKEIKFLLHFVKESKQDESGMPNNRFLAERTGGTYSTLKVQPAELEDSGVYFCASDRGLGTEAFFGQGTRLTVV.

The CDR3 DNA is TGTGCCAGCAGCCCAATTCCCTCTGGGGCCAACGTCCTGACTTTC. Translation gives CASSPIPSGANVLTF. The chain employs TRBV6-5 and TRBJ2-6; D remains unclear. V was trimmed by 6 bases and J by 0 bases, leaving 9 bases between them. The CDR3 is 15 amino acids. Germline V CDR1 and CDR2: MNHEY, SVGAGI.

This CDR3 is CASSPRTTSGGYGYTF. CDR3 sequence (DNA): TGTGCCAGTAGTCCCCGAACAACCTCCGGGGGCTATGGCTACACCTTC. The chain combines TRBV19 with TRBJ1-2, with a weak D call TRBD1 (5 bases). CDR3 size: 16 residues. V was clipped by 5 bases and J by 4 bases, with 20 bases between them. Germline V CDR1 and CDR2: LNHDA, SQIVND (reference sequence).

This clone was picked up a small number of times. The V and J genes are TRBV11-2 and TRBJ1-2, with D unclear. CDR3 size: 14 residues. CDR1 and CDR2 (germline): SGHAT, FQNNGV. Trimming shortened V by 5 bases and J by 8 bases, and 18 bases separated the two germline ends. The CDR3 bases are TGTGCCAGCAGCCCCGCCGGAGCGGTGGGAGGCTACACCTTC. It specifies CASSPAGAVGGYTF.

The sample holds one count of this clone. The rearrangement uses TRBV28 and TRBJ1-4, with 9 bases matching TRBD1. CDR3 length: 15 amino acids. Trimming removed 5 bases from V and 8 bases from J; junction bases left unmatched: 9. CDR1 and CDR2 from the germline V gene are MDHEN and SYDVKM. The CDR3 nucleotides read TGTGCCAGCAGTCCACAGGGGGCGCGAAGGGAAAAACTGTTTTTT. Protein: CASSPQGARREKLFF.

The chain joins TRBV19 to TRBJ2-3; the D is unclear. The germline gives CDR1 LNHDA, CDR2 SQIVND (reference sequence). V shed 6 bases and J shed 0 bases, with 10 bases lying between them. This CDR3 is built from 14 residues. CDR3 sequence reads: CASSYRLSTDTQYF. CDR3 coding DNA: TGTGCCAGTAGCTACCGACTTAGCACAGATACGCAGTATTTT.

V is TRBV18 and J is TRBJ2-7, with 15 bases identical to TRBD2. The J segment lost 4 bases and the V segment lost 6 bases, leaving 4 bases of the junction unmatched. The CDR3 runs to 15 residues. Germline V CDR1 and CDR2: KGHSH, LQKENI. The CDR3 DNA reads as TGTGCCAGCTCGAGCGGGACTAGCGGGAGGTACGAGCAGTACTTC. Translated: CASSSGTSGRYEQYF.

CDR3 DNA: TGTGCCACCCTGGGGACAGGGCCCTACGAGCAGTACTTC. Translating gives CATLGTGPYEQYF. This chain uses TRBV28 with TRBJ2-7, with TRBD1 identical over 9 bases. The CDR3 loop spans 13 amino acids. Germline trimming cut 10 bases from V and 2 bases from J; bases unmatched to any gene: 6. Germline V CDR1 and CDR2: MDHEN, SYDVKM.

The gene calls are TRBV2 and TRBJ2-3, with D maybe TRBD1 (6 bases). Trimming took 3 bases from V and 4 from J, leaving 23 bases between them. Germline-derived CDR1 and CDR2 are SNHLY and FYNNEI. The CDR3 loop spans 18 amino acids. CDR3 loop: CASSESDTGIGSADTQYF. The CDR3 nucleotides are TGTGCCAGCAGTGAGAGCGATACAGGGATAGGTTCGGCAGATACGCAGTATTTT.

This chain links TRBV3-1 (or the pseudogene TRBV3-2) with TRBJ2-7, with D unresolved. This CDR3 is 12 amino acids long. CDR1 is LGHDT and CDR2 is YNNKEL in the germline V gene (reference sequence). The V and J ends lost 1 base and 4 bases respectively, with 5 bases between them. The CDR3 is CASSQAAYEQYF. In DNA, the CDR3 is TGTGCCAGCAGCCAAGCTGCGTACGAGCAGTACTTC.

This rearrangement joins TRBV2 to TRBJ2-6; D is unclear. The CDR3 consists of 15 residues. Per the germline V gene, CDR1 is SNHLY and CDR2 is FYNNEI. Trimming left V 5 bases short and J 0 bases short, with 8 bases between. The CDR3 sequence is CASSQQLSGANVLTF. The DNA for the CDR3 is TGTGCCAGCAGTCAACAGCTCTCTGGGGCCAACGTCCTGACTTTC.

In this sample, this clone turned up a few times. CDR3: CATQGSWNYGYTF. As DNA, the CDR3 is TGTGCCACCCAGGGTTCATGGAACTATGGCTACACCTTC. The chain uses TRBV24-1 and TRBJ1-2, with a weak D call TRBD1 (5 bases). The CDR3 has 13 amino acids. The germline V gene encodes CDR1 KGHDR and CDR2 SFDVKD. V was shortened by 9 bases and J by 2 bases, with 12 bases between the two germline ends.